This TCR beta chain was sequenced in a study of cytomegalovirus exposure and HLA in healthy donors. The study ran its PCR with 60 Vbeta and 13 Jbeta primers. The authors' processing: Roughly 73 million unique TCR beta chains, roughly 11 million of them shared, were counted by a later analysis. Profiling relied on immunoSEQ multiplex PCR, and the TCRdb table lists in-frame clones only, not all of them. V, J and clone size are taken as reported in that table, and D and trimming were inferred from the DNA itself. The data show approximately 110,000 clones, about 79% seen once. V was cut by 5 bases and J by 3 bases, with 13 bases left in between. The CDR3 loop spans 15 amino acids. Germline CDR1 SGHVS, CDR2 FNYEAQ.

Sequencing was carried out using PBMCs. The sequence came from a woman between 18 and 30 years old in good health and CMV-seropositive. The chain employs TRBV7-6 and TRBJ2-2; D is ambiguous. The CDR3 reads CASSLGLLYTGELFF. The DNA for the CDR3 is TGTGCCAGCAGCCTAGGGCTTCTTTACACCGGGGAGCTGTTTTTT.